This is a list of T cell receptor beta chains from one sample in a study of blood T cell repertoires in COVID-19. Generated by immunoSEQ multiplex PCR, the TCRdb table keeps only in-frame clones and is missing some. The sample contains some 240,000 clones, roughly 85% of which appear only once. Sequencing was carried out using peripheral blood. The receptors originated from a woman in her 70s with COVID-19, enrolled during active disease. CDR3s include the opening cysteine and the closing phenylalanine or tryptophan. D genes are given only for firm matches. Size values are once, few and many counts, or a class for expanded clones, and some rows have none.

>NA|TRBJ2-1|NA|TRBV10-3
TGTGCCATCACCCCCCGAGGGGGAAATGGCCTCAATGAGCAGTTCTTC
CAITPRGGNGLNEQFF
>TRBD2|TRBJ2-7|NA|TRBV5-1
TGCGCCAGCAGCTTGAATGCGGGAGGGTTCATCTACGAGCAGTACTTC
CASSLNAGGFIYEQYF
>NA|TRBJ2-3|NA|TRBV9
TGTGCCAGCAGCGTCCGAGGGCCCGATACGCAGTATTTT
CASSVRGPDTQYF
>TRBD2|TRBJ2-3|NA|TRBV6-5
TGTGCCAGCAGTTTAGGACTAGCAGGGCTCACAGATACGCAGTATTTT
CASSLGLAGLTDTQYF
>TRBD2|TRBJ2-7|NA|TRBV6-2/TRBV6-3
TGTGCCAGCAGTTACCCTATTGGGACTAGCGGGATCTACGAGCAGTACTTC
CASSYPIGTSGIYEQYF
>NA|TRBJ2-1|NA|TRBV4-3
TGCGCCAGCAGCCAGAGCAACCTTGATGAGCAGTTCTTC
CASSQSNLDEQFF
>TRBD2|TRBJ2-7|NA|TRBV19
TGTGCCAGTAGTGCCAGGACTAGCGGGAGTTCCTACGAGCAGTACTTC
CASSARTSGSSYEQYF
>TRBD1|TRBJ1-3|NA|TRBV5-1
TGCGCCAGCAGCAAGGGGGCAGACGAATTAGGAAACACCATATATTTT
CASSKGADELGNTIYF
>NA|TRBJ2-7|NA|TRBV29-1
TGCAGCGTTGTGGACAGTCGACATTCCTACGAGCAGTACTTC
CSVVDSRHSYEQYF
>NA|TRBJ1-6|NA|TRBV13
TGTGCCAGCAGCTCCCGGGACTCCACACCCCTCCACTTT
CASSSRDSTPLHF
>TRBD1|TRBJ1-5|NA|TRBV19
TGTGCCAGTAGGCCGGGACAGGGGGCTCTAAATCAGCCCCAGCATTTT
CASRPGQGALNQPQHF
>TRBD2|TRBJ2-2|NA|TRBV6-5
TGTGCCAGCAGCTGGACTAGTCAGAACACCGGGGAGCTGTTTTTT
CASSWTSQNTGELFF
>NA|TRBJ2-7|NA|TRBV10-3
TGTGCCATCGCTACGCGGGGAGTGAACGAGCAGTACTTC
CAIATRGVNEQYF
>TRBD2|TRBJ2-7|NA|TRBV10-3
TGTGCCACCGAGGGGACCGGGAGGGCCACAACCTACGAGCAGTACTTC
CATEGTGRATTYEQYF
>TRBD2|TRBJ2-1|NA|TRBV4-3
TGCGCCAGCAGCCTACGCATAGCGGGAGAGCAGTTCTTC
CASSLRIAGEQFF
>NA|TRBJ1-4|NA|TRBV5-1
TGCGCCAGCAGCCCGCAGGGCCCCGCAACTAATGAAAAACTGTTTTTT
CASSPQGPATNEKLFF
>TRBD1|TRBJ1-5|NA|TRBV6-1
TGTGCCAGCAGTGAAAGGGGGACAGGGGGGAGCAATCAGCCCCAGCATTTT
CASSERGTGGSNQPQHF
>NA|TRBJ2-3|NA|TRBV6-4
TGTGCCAGCAGTGACGGGGTAGCGAGCACAGATACGCAGTATTTT
CASSDGVASTDTQYF
>NA|TRBJ1-2|NA|TRBV9
TGTGCCAGCAGCGTAGAGGCCCTTGGGGGGGGCTCTAGTGGCTACACCTTC
CASSVEALGGGSSGYTF
>NA|TRBJ1-5|NA|TRBV4-3
TGCGCCAGCAGCCAAGATAGGGGGGGGCCCCAGCATTTT
CASSQDRGGPQHF
>NA|TRBJ1-2|NA|TRBV5-6
TGTGCCAGCAGCAGAGTTTCGGCAGGGCTCTATGGCTACACCTTC
CASSRVSAGLYGYTF
>NA|TRBJ1-2|NA|TRBV7-2
TGTGCCAGCAGCCTTGACGGCGGGGAAGCCTATGGCTACACCTTC
CASSLDGGEAYGYTF
>NA|TRBJ1-1|NA|TRBV7-8
TGTGCCAGCACGATCGGGAACGCGAACACTGAAGCTTTCTTT
CASTIGNANTEAFF
>TRBD1|TRBJ2-2|NA|TRBV10-3
TGTGCCATCAGAAACCCGGGACAGGGGAACACCGGGGAGCTGTTTTTT
CAIRNPGQGNTGELFF
>NA|TRBJ2-7|NA|TRBV5-4
TGTGCCAGCAGGTCCGGGACTGAAAGCTACGAGCAGTACTTC
CASRSGTESYEQYF
>NA|TRBJ1-1|NA|TRBV4-3
TGCGCCAGCAGCCAAGATGACAGATTGAACACTGAAGCTTTCTTT
CASSQDDRLNTEAFF
>NA|TRBJ1-6|NA|TRBV6-2/TRBV6-3
TGTGCCAGCAGTTTTGGCAGCGGCTCCTATAATTCACCCCTCCACTTT
CASSFGSGSYNSPLHF
>NA|TRBJ2-7|NA|TRBV2
TGTGCCAGCAGTGATCGGGTAGCGAGCTACGAGCAGTACTTC
CASSDRVASYEQYF
>NA|TRBJ2-7|NA|TRBV10-3
TGTGCCATCAGTGCATCCCCGCGCGGGGCCGGTTACGAGCAGTACTTC
CAISASPRGAGYEQYF
>TRBD1|TRBJ1-2|NA|TRBV4-3
TGCGCCAGCAGCCAAGCGACAGGGGACTATGGCTACACCTTC
CASSQATGDYGYTF
>NA|TRBJ1-6|NA|TRBV1
TGCACCAGCAGCCACGACACCGGGACAGGGGGTTCACCCCTCCACTTT
CTSSHDTGTGGSPLHF
>TRBD1|TRBJ1-2|NA|TRBV7-3
TGTGCCAGCAGCTTAGACAGGGGAGGCTATGGCTACACCTTC
CASSLDRGGYGYTF
>NA|TRBJ2-1|NA|TRBV1
TGCACCAGCAGCCAAGATAGACTAGCGGGAGTCAATGAGCAGTTCTTC
CTSSQDRLAGVNEQFF
>NA|TRBJ1-5|once|TRBV27
TGTGCCAGCAGTTTAGATCCGCGGGACGTTTTCCAGCATTTT
CASSLDPRDVFQHF
>TRBD1|TRBJ1-2|NA|TRBV25-1
TGTGCCAGCAGTGCCTACGGGACAGCCGGCTACACCTTC
CASSAYGTAGYTF
>NA|TRBJ2-7|NA|TRBV7-6
TGTGCCAGCAACCCAGGGAACGGAGACGAGCAGTACTTC
CASNPGNGDEQYF
>NA|TRBJ2-7|NA|TRBV18
TGTGCCAGCTCACCTGGGGGGAGCTTATCCTACGAGCAGTACTTC
CASSPGGSLSYEQYF
>TRBD2|TRBJ2-5|NA|TRBV6-5
TGTGCCAGCAGACCCGGACTAGCGGGGGAAGAGACCCAGTACTTC
CASRPGLAGEETQYF
>NA|TRBJ1-3|NA|TRBV5-6
TGTGCCAGCAGCTTGGGGCCCGGGGGGAGCTCTGGAAACACCATATATTTT
CASSLGPGGSSGNTIYF
>TRBD2|TRBJ2-7|NA|TRBV12-3/TRBV12-4
TGTGCCAGCAGTGGACTAGCGGGAACCGAGCAGTACTTC
CASSGLAGTEQYF
>TRBD2|TRBJ2-2|NA|TRBV2
TGTGCCAGCAGTGTCTTAGCGGGGGACACCGGGGAGCTGTTTTTT
CASSVLAGDTGELFF
>NA|TRBJ1-4|NA|TRBV28
TGTGCCAGCGGCATGCCTAATGAAAAACTGTTTTTT
CASGMPNEKLFF
>NA|TRBJ2-7|NA|TRBV7-8
TGTGCCAGCAGCTTATATATCCACCGGGATACCTACGAGCAGTACTTC
CASSLYIHRDTYEQYF
>TRBD1|TRBJ1-4|NA|TRBV5-1
TGCGCCAGCAGCTTGATGGGACAGGGTGGCGAAAAACTGTTTTTT
CASSLMGQGGEKLFF
>TRBD1|TRBJ2-7|NA|TRBV20-1
TGCAGTGGACAGGGAGTCTACGAGCAGTACTTC
CSGQGVYEQYF
>TRBD1|TRBJ2-1|NA|TRBV11-2
TGTGCCAGTACAGGGGGTTGGGGGTTCTACAATGAGCAGTTCTTC
CASTGGWGFYNEQFF
>NA|TRBJ1-2|NA|TRBV7-8
TGTGCCAGCGCAATCTCAGGGGTGGGGTATGGCTACACCTTC
CASAISGVGYGYTF
>TRBD2|TRBJ2-7|NA|TRBV6-5
TGTGCCAGCAGCTACGATAGCGGGAGTAGGTACGAGCAGTACTTC
CASSYDSGSRYEQYF
>TRBD2|TRBJ2-2|once|TRBV9
TGTGCCAGCAGCGGAACTAGCGGGGGGGTCCGGGAGCTGTTTTTT
CASSGTSGGVRELFF
>TRBD1|TRBJ2-6|once|TRBV7-9
TGTGCCAGCAGCTTCACAGGGGCTGGGGCCAACGTCCTGACTTTC
CASSFTGAGANVLTF
>TRBD2|TRBJ2-7|NA|TRBV28
TGTGCCAGCAGTACTAGCGGGGTATTGGACGAGCAGTACTTC
CASSTSGVLDEQYF